This T cell receptor beta chain was found in a study of blood T cell repertoires in COVID-19. Study-level information: T cells, B-cell-depleted T cells, or PBMCs provided the cDNA or gDNA that served as material.

This CDR3 is built from 16 residues. CDR1 SGHNT and CDR2 YENEEA come from the germline V gene. V lost 4 bases, J lost 1 base, and 6 bases stayed unmatched. The authors' processing: Counts of nucleated cells, estimated from reference gene primer amplification, were obtained. Some clones are missing from TCRdb's copy, which holds only in-frame ones; the method was immunoSEQ multiplex PCR. The DNA was the basis for D and trimming; V, J and clone size are from that table. The repertoire holds about 68,000 clones, around 90% seen once, with around 3.5% in the top ten. Seattle patients were enrolled while actively infected and followed longitudinally.

This chain joins TRBV11-3 and TRBJ2-3, with 9 positions matching TRBD2. The sequenced sample consisted of peripheral blood. The TCR sequence derives from a woman between 50 and 59 years old with COVID-19, enrolled during active disease. The chain's CDR3 is CASSSLLAGGTDTQYF. In nucleotides, the CDR3 is TGTGCCAGCAGCTCCTTACTAGCGGGTGGCACAGATACGCAGTATTTT.